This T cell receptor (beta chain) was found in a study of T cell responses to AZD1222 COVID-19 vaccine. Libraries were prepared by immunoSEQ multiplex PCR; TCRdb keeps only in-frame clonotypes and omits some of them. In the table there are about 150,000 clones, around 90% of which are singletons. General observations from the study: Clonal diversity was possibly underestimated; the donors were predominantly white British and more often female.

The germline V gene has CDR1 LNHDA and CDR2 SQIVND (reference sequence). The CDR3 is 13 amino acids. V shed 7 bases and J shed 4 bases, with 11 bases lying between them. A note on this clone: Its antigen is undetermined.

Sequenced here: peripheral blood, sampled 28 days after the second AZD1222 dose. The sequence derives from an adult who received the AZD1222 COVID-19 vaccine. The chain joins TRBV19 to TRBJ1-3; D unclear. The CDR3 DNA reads TGTGCCAGTACCCTTAACGGAGGAAACACCATATATTTT. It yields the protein CASTLNGGNTIYF.